What follows are 7 T cell receptor beta chains derived from one specimen sequenced in a study of blood T cell repertoires in COVID-19. Produced via immunoSEQ multiplex PCR; TCRdb's table is partial and in-frame only. The table shows about 140,000 clones, with about four fifths occurring only once. Sequenced input: peripheral blood. The receptor set was obtained from a human donor in a cohort sampled during active COVID-19.

The chain has TRBV5-4 and TRBJ2-5; 15 nucleotides align to TRBD2. The CDR3 length is 16 residues. Germline V gives CDR1 SGHNT, CDR2 YYREEE (reference sequence). Germline trimming cut 4 bases from V and 5 bases from J; bases unmatched to any gene: 6. The CDR3 sequence is CASSPGLAGGRETQYF. The CDR3 region has the DNA TGTGCCAGCAGCCCGGGACTAGCGGGGGGTCGGGAGACCCAGTACTTC.

The V gene is TRBV5-1, the J gene TRBJ1-5, with TRBD1 as a possible D gene (5 bases). V gave up 3 bases and J gave up 3 bases, with 7 bases separating them. Germline V lookup: CDR1 SGHRS, CDR2 YFSETQ. The CDR3 spans 13 residues. The CDR3 coding sequence is TGCGCCAGCAGCTGGGGGGACAATCAGCCCCAGCATTTT. It yields the protein CASSWGDNQPQHF.

This clone was recorded once. This chain joins TRBV7-2 and TRBJ1-3; D possibly corresponds to TRBD1 (6 bases). The germline V gene has CDR1 SGHTA and CDR2 FQGNSA. V lost 5 bases, J lost 2 bases, and 16 bases lay in between. The CDR3 is 16 residues long. CDR3: CASSLIQGITGNTIYF. The CDR3 DNA follows: TGTGCCAGCAGCCTCATCCAGGGGATCACTGGAAACACCATATATTTT.

The rearrangement uses TRBV6-5 and TRBJ2-5, with TRBD1 identical over 7 bases. CDR3 length equals 13 residues. Germline V gene lookup returns CDR1 MNHEY and CDR2 SVGAGI. Unmatched junction bases numbered 7, after V lost 2 bases and J lost 10 bases. As DNA, the CDR3 is TGTGCCAGCAGTTACGTGCAGGGGGTGGGCCAGTACTTC. It is translated as CASSYVQGVGQYF.

This rearrangement joins TRBV23-1 to TRBJ1-2; the D gene is possibly TRBD1 (6 bases). TRBV23-1 is assigned to the ORF class and has an uncertain function. This CDR3 has 16 amino acids. Between the trimmed V and J ends, which lost 2 bases and 2 bases, there was a span of 15 bases. CDR3 sequence: CASSQPGDRWNYGYTF. CDR3 coding DNA: TGCGCCAGCAGTCAACCGGGCGACAGGTGGAACTATGGCTACACCTTC.

CDR3 sequence reads: CASSQPTRTDTQYF. Written as DNA, the CDR3 is TGCGCCAGCAGCCAACCAACACGAACAGATACGCAGTATTTT. This rearrangement joins TRBV4-1 to TRBJ2-3; D ambiguous. Germline CDR1 MGHRA, CDR2 YSYEKL. V lost 2 bases and J 3 bases, leaving 9 bases between the germline ends. The CDR3 is 14 residues long.

The chain links TRBV6-6 to TRBJ2-1; TRBD2 aligns across 8 bases. The CDR3 runs to 15 residues. Per the germline V gene, CDR1 is MNHNY and CDR2 is SVGAGI (reference sequence). J lost 2 bases, V lost 6 bases, and 6 bases had no gene match. In nucleotides, the CDR3 is TGTGCCAGCAGCAGTACTAGCGGAACCTACAATGAGCAGTTCTTC. Translation gives CASSSTSGTYNEQFF.